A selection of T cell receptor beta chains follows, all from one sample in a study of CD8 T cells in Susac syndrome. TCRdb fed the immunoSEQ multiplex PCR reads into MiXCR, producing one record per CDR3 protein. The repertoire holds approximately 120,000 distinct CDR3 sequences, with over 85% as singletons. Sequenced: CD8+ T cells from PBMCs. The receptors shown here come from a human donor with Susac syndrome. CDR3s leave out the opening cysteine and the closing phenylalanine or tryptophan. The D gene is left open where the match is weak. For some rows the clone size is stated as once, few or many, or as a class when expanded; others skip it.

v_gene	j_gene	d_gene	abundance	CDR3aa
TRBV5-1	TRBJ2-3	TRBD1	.	ASSGTGESTDTQY
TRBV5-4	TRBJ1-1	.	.	ASSLGARLEGAAEAF
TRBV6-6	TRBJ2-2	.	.	ASGDLGDTGELF
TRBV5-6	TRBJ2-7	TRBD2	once	ASSFGVGLAGNYEQY
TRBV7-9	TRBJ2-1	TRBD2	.	ASSGWTSGVSYNEQF
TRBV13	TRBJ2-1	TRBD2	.	ASSSPTSGPTLGNEQF
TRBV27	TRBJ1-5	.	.	ASSLSGRDAGNQPQH
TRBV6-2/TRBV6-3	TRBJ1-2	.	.	ASFPLSFGDAAGGYT
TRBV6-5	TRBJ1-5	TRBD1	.	ASSAGQGDQPQH
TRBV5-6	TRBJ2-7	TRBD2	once	ASSGGTSGGHAYEQY
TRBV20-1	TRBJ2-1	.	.	SAIPDNEQF
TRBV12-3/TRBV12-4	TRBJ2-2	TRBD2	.	ASPSGGMVTGELF
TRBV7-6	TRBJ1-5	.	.	ASSLGHRCNQPQH
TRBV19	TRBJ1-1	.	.	ASSSRLDSMNTEAF
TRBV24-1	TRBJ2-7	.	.	ATSDIGPLSSYEQY
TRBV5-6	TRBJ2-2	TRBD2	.	ASSDDGLAGVTGELF
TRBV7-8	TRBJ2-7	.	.	ASSLGGGFYEQY
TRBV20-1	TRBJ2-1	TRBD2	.	SATLAGGGNEQF
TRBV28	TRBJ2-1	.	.	ASSFKGNYNEQF
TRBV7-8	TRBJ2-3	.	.	ASSLELSTDTQY
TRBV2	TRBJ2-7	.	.	ASLFLGEQY
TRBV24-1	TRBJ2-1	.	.	ATSDSGNEQF
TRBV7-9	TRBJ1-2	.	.	ASSPGEDNYGYT
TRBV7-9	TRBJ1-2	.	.	ASSLLTVYGYT
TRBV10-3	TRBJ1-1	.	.	AIRQGGTEAF
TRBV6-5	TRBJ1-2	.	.	ASSYSADYGYT
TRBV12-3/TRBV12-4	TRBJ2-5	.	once	ASSPVGSEETQY
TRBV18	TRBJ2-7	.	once	ASSPDTTRLTYEQY
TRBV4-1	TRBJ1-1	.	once	ASSGETIMNTEAF
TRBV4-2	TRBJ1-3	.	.	ASSHETGQGGNTIY
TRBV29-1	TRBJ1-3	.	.	SVVGDSIHSGNTIY
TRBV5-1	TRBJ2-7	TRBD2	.	ASSPGTSGEYEQY
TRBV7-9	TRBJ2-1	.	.	ASSSPRGGWMNEQF
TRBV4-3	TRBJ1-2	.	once	ASSQGLEGELGGYT
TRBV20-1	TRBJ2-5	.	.	SAPTLAGQETQY
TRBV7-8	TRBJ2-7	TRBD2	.	ASSLPSGRSYEQY
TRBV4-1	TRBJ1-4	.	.	ASSDGQGGEKLF
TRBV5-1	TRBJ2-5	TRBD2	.	ASSSGLSPYQETQY
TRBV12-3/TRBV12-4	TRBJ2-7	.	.	ASRILGEQY
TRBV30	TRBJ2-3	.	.	AWSRLADTQY
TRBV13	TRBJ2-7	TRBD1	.	ASSSGTGFDEQY
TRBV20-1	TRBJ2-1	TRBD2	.	SARGHSGVYNEQF
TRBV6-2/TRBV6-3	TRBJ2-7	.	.	ASSTDSGGTVYEQY
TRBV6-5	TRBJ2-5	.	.	ASSPGVVETQY
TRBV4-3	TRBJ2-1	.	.	ASSQGVGGSSYNEQF
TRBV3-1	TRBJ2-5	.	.	ASSPTDQETQY
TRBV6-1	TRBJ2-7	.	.	ASRTGYYEQY
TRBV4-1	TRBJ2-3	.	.	ASSTRTENTDTQY
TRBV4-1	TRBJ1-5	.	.	ASSQEFPRGFQPQH
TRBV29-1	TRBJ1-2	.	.	SVELPDEYYGYT
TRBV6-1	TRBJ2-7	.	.	ASSEWGTGTSSEQY
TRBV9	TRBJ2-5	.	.	ASSLDSGETQY
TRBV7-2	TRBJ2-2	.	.	ASSPRITGELF
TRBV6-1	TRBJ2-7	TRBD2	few	ASSKGTSSYEQY
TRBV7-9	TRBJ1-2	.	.	ASSLGQLDNYGYT